This note documents a single T cell receptor (beta chain) sequence. Antigen unknown. At one of its ends the junction is not consistent with the germline gene, which may arise from a read error. This sample was included in a study of immune evolution from preneoplasia to lung adenocarcinoma. Study-wide findings and caveats: Normal lung had highest clonality; later lesions appeared denser, more diverse.

Profiling relied on immunoSEQ multiplex PCR, and the TCRdb table lists in-frame clones only, not all of them. The table includes 4,000 or so clones, 82% detected once. CDR1 is KGHSH and CDR2 is LQKENI in the germline V gene. This CDR3 has 14 residues. The rearrangement uses TRBV18 and TRBJ1-2; TRBD1 agrees at 7 bases. The sequence came from a person aged 70 to 85 with invasive lung adenocarcinoma. Sequencing was performed on FFPE invasive lung adenocarcinoma tissue. CDR3 residues: CASSPRTGSYGYIF. The CDR3 nucleotides read TGTGCCAGCTCACCAAGGACAGGCTCCTATGGCTACATCTTC.